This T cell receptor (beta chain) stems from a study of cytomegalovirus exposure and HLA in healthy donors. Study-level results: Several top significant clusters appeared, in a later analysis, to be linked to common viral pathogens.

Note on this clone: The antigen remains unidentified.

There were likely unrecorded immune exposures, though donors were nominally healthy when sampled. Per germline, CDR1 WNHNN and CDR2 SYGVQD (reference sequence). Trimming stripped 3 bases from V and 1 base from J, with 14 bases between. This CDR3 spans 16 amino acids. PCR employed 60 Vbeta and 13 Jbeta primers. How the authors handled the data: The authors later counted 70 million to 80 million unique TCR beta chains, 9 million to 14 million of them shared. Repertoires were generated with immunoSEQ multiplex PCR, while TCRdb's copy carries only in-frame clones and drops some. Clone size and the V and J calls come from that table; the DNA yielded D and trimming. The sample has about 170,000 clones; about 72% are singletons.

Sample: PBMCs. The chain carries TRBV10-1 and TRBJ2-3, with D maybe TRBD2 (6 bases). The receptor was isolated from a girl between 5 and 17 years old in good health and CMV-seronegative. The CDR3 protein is CASSEDGGARTDTQYF. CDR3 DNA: TGCGCCAGCAGTGAAGATGGCGGGGCACGCACAGATACGCAGTATTTT.